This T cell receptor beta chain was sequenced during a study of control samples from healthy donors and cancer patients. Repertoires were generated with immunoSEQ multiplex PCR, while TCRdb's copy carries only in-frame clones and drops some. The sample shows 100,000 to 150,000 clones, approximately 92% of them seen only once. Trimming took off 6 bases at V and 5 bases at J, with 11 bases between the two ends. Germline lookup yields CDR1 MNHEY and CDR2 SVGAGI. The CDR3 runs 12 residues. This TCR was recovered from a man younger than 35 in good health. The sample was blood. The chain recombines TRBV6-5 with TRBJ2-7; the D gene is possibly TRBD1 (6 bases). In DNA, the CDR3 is TGTGCCAGCAGCGACAGGCACGACGAGCAGTACTTC. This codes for CASSDRHDEQYF.